This entry lists 12 T cell receptor beta chains sequenced from one sample in a study of blood T cell repertoires in COVID-19. Data came from immunoSEQ multiplex PCR; TCRdb stores just in-frame clones and leaves some out. The repertoire holds 310,000 or so clones, with about nine tenths as singletons. Sequenced: peripheral blood. These receptors were taken from a man in his fifties or sixties with active or convalescent COVID-19.

This clone came up a few times. This rearrangement joins TRBV2 to TRBJ1-3; D possibly corresponds to TRBD1 (6 bases). This CDR3 comprises 17 residues. Per germline, CDR1 SNHLY and CDR2 FYNNEI. Trimming left V 4 bases short and J 0 bases short, with 16 bases between. CDR3 DNA: TGTGCCAGCAGTGGTACAGGGAGCCGAATCTCTGGAAACACCATATATTTT. Protein: CASSGTGSRISGNTIYF.

This rearrangement joins TRBV7-8 to TRBJ2-3; 12 bases map to TRBD2. The trim removed 5 bases at V and 1 base at J, leaving 13 bases unmatched. Germline V gene lookup returns CDR1 SGHVS and CDR2 FQNEAQ. This CDR3 comprises 19 residues. The CDR3 is CASSRGRRLAGVGTDTQYF. The DNA of the CDR3 is TGTGCCAGCAGCCGGGGCAGAAGACTAGCGGGAGTCGGCACAGATACGCAGTATTTT.

V is TRBV4-3 and J is TRBJ1-5; D is unclear. Germline V lookup: CDR1 LGHNA, CDR2 YSLEER. The V end was cut by 1 base, the J end by 7 bases, with 11 bases between. The CDR3 runs to 14 residues. Here the CDR3 reads CASSQVEGGQPQHF. The CDR3 DNA sequence: TGCGCCAGCAGCCAAGTGGAAGGAGGACAGCCCCAGCATTTT.

This clone was counted once. The CDR3 DNA follows: TGTGCCAGCAGGGGGAGACTTATTTATTCACCCCTCCACTTT. Its protein product is CASRGRLIYSPLHF. V and J are TRBV6-5 and TRBJ1-6; D uncertain. Trimming removed 6 bases at V and 8 bases at J, with 14 bases between. Germline V CDR1 and CDR2: MNHEY, SVGAGI. The CDR3 contains 14 residues.

The rearrangement uses TRBV5-4 and TRBJ2-3; 15 nucleotides match TRBD2. The CDR3 length is 20 residues. Unmatched junction bases numbered 16, after V lost 4 bases and J lost 4 bases. CDR1 and CDR2 from the germline V gene are SGHNT and YYREEE (reference sequence). Here the CDR3 DNA reads TGTGCCAGCAGCCAGAGCGGACTAGCGGGGGGGCCGGGGTCGGCAGATACGCAGTATTTT. This encodes CASSQSGLAGGPGSADTQYF.

J is TRBJ1-1 and V is TRBV25-1; possible D gene TRBD1, 6 bases. CDR3 size: 13 residues. Trimming took 8 bases from V and 1 from J, leaving 11 bases between them. CDR1 is MGHDK, CDR2 SYGVNS, per germline. This CDR3 reads CASGSTGNTEAFF. CDR3 DNA sequence: TGTGCCAGCGGATCGACAGGGAACACTGAAGCTTTCTTT.

V and J are TRBV9 and TRBJ1-2, with TRBD1 as a possible D gene (6 bases). V lost 0 bases and J 7 bases, leaving 10 bases between the germline ends. Germline lookup yields CDR1 SGDLS and CDR2 YYNGEE. This CDR3 contains 13 residues. The CDR3 region is CASSVGQAFGYTF. CDR3 coding DNA: TGTGCCAGCAGCGTAGGACAGGCCTTTGGCTACACCTTC.

The CDR3 spells CASSAARGGSTIYF. The CDR3 DNA is TGTGCCAGCAGTGCAGCCAGGGGCGGGAGCACCATATATTTT. This chain connects TRBV6-1 to TRBJ1-3, with a tentative D call TRBD1 (6 bases). CDR3 length: 14 amino acids. The germline gives CDR1 MNHNS, CDR2 SASEGT. Trimming removed 4 bases at V and 9 bases at J, with 16 bases between.

This clone was seen just once. The V and J genes are TRBV19 and TRBJ1-5; possible D gene TRBD1, 5 bases. V lost 6 bases to trimming and J lost 6 bases, with 21 bases between them. The CDR3 loop spans 16 amino acids. From germline, CDR1 is LNHDA and CDR2 SQIVND (reference sequence). The CDR3 bases are TGTGCCAGTAGCCATAGGATGATGGGAGGGGCTCAGCCCCAGCATTTT. Its protein product is CASSHRMMGGAQPQHF.

The chain employs TRBV28 and TRBJ1-4; 10 nucleotides line up with TRBD1. V gave up 4 bases and J gave up 4 bases; unmatched junction bases: 9. The CDR3 extends over 17 amino acids. Germline CDR1 and CDR2: MDHEN and SYDVKM. CDR3 amino acids: CASSSWDRGSYNEKLFF. CDR3 coding DNA: TGTGCCAGCAGTTCATGGGACAGGGGAAGTTATAATGAAAAACTGTTTTTT.

The V and J genes are TRBV27 and TRBJ1-6, with D perhaps matching TRBD1 (5 bases). Germline V gene sequence: CDR1 MNHEY, CDR2 SMNVEV (reference sequence). The CDR3 is 16 residues long. With 3 bases removed from V and 6 bases from J, the gap between germline ends came to 15 bases. CDR3 sequence reads: CASSFGPRGGNSPLHF. CDR3 nucleotide sequence: TGTGCCAGCAGTTTCGGACCTCGCGGGGGTAATTCACCCCTCCACTTT.

The chain couples TRBV29-1 to TRBJ1-2, with TRBD1 matching over 9 bases. Losses at the gene ends were 0 bases for V and 8 bases for J; bases not matched to a gene: 4. The CDR3 covers 13 residues. Germline V gene sequence: CDR1 SQVTM, CDR2 ANQGSEA. The CDR3 nucleotides read TGCAGCGTTGAAGAACAGGGGGCGCGCGGCTACACCTTC. It encodes CSVEEQGARGYTF.